This T cell receptor beta chain was observed in a study of shared clonotypes between healthy human individuals. As for the study in general: A couple of women and a few men aged 18 to 49 served as donors.

A remark on this clone: Its antigen is as yet unknown.

For sorted subsets, approximately 180 ng DNA per replicate equaled some 27,000 T cell genomes. The repertoire was sequenced with immunoSEQ multiplex PCR; TCRdb's copy has only in-frame clones and lacks some. The repertoire includes around 2,000,000 clones, just under 95% of them detected once, and around 1.1% sits in the top ten. Regarding the study as a whole: Larger estimated richness was generally seen in naive subsets than in memory subsets. Rarefaction showed that sequencing of sorted subsets was incomplete (despite large depth).

The naive CD8 population came from CD45RO-negative cells selected for CCR7, without terminally differentiated effector memory CD45RA+ cells. The sample comprised naive CD8+ T cells sorted from blood. This sequence originates from a young man in good health.

The CDR3 DNA reads TGTGCCAGCAGCTTACCGGCAGGGGGCAGACCTGGGGCCAACGTCCTGACTTTC. Translating it yields CASSLPAGGRPGANVLTF. The chain has TRBV13 and TRBJ2-6; the match to TRBD1 covers 8 bases. Germline CDR1 is PRHDT and CDR2 is FYEKMQ (reference sequence). The CDR3 runs to 18 residues. The trim removed 2 bases at V and 2 bases at J, leaving 8 bases unmatched.